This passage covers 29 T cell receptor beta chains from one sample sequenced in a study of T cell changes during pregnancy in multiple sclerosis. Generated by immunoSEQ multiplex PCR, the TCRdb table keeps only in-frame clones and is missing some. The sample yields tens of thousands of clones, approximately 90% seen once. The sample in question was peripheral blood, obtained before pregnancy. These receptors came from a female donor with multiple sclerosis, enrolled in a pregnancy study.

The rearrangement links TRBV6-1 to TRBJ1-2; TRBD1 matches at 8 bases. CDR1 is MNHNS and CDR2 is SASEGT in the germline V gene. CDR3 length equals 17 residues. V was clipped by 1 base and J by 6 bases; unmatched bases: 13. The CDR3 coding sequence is TGTGCCAGCAGTGAAGTAGGAACAGGGGGTCCGCTAAATGGCTACACCTTC. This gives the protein CASSEVGTGGPLNGYTF.

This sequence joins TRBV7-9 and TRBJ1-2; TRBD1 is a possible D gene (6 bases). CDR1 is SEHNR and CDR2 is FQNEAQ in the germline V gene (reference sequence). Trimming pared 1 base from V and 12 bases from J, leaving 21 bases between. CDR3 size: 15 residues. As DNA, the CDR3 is TGTGCCAGCAGCTTAGATCGGGGGGGCAGAGATTATCACACCTTC. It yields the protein CASSLDRGGRDYHTF.

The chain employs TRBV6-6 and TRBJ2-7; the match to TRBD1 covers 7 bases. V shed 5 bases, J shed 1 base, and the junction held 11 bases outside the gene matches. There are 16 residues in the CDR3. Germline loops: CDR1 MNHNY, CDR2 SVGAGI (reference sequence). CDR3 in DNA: TGTGCCAGCAGTCCCTCCGGGACAGCCGTATCCTACGAGCAGTACTTC. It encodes CASSPSGTAVSYEQYF.

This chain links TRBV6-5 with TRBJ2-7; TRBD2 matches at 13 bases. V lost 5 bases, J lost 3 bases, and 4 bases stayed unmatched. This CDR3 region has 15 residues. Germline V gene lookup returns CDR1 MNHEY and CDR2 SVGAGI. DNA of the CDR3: TGTGCCAGCAGTCGGACTAGCGGGAGTATCTACGAGCAGTACTTC. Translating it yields CASSRTSGSIYEQYF.

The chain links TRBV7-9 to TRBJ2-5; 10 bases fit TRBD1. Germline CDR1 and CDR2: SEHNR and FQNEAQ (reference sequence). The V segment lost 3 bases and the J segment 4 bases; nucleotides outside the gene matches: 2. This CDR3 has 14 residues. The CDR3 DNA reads TGTGCCAGCAGCTTCAGGACAGGGGGAGAGACCCAGTACTTC. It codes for CASSFRTGGETQYF.

The CDR3 DNA is TGTGCCAGCAGTTTAGCAGGGTTCGGCAATCAGCCCCAGCATTTT. Translated: CASSLAGFGNQPQHF. The chain has TRBV27 and TRBJ1-5, with a tentative D call TRBD1 (5 bases). There are 15 residues in the CDR3. Germline CDR1 is MNHEY and CDR2 is SMNVEV (reference sequence). Trimming removed 2 bases from V and 2 bases from J, with 10 bases in between.

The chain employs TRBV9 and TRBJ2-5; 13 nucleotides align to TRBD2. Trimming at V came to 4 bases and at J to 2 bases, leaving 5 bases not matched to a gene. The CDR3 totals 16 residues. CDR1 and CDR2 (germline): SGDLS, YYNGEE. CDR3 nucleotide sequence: TGTGCCAGCAGCTTACGGACTAGCGGGGGTCAAGAGACCCAGTACTTC. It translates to CASSLRTSGGQETQYF.

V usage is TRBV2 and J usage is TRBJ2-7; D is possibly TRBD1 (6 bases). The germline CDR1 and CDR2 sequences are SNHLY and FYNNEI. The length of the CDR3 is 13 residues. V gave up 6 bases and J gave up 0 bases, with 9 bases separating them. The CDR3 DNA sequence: TGTGCCAGCAGGACAGGAACCTCCTACGAGCAGTACTTC. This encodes CASRTGTSYEQYF.

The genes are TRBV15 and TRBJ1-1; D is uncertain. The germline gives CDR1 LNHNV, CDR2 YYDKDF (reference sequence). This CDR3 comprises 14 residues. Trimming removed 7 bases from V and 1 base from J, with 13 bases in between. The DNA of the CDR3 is TGTGCCACCACGCGGAGGGCAGCGAACACTGAAGCTTTCTTT. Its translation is CATTRRAANTEAFF.

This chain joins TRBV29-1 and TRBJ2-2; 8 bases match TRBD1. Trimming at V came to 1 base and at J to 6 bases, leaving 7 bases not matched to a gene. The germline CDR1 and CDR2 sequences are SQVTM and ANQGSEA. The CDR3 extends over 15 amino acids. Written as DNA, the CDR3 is TGCAGCGTTGAAGGGACAGGGCGAACTGCCGGGGAGCTGTTTTTT. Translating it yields CSVEGTGRTAGELFF.

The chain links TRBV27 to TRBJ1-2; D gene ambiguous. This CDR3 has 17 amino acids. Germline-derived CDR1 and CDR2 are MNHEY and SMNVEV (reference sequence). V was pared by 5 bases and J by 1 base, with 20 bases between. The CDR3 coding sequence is TGTGCCAGCAGTCCTCGTATGGGAGGGAATTTTAACTATGGCTACACCTTC. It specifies CASSPRMGGNFNYGYTF.

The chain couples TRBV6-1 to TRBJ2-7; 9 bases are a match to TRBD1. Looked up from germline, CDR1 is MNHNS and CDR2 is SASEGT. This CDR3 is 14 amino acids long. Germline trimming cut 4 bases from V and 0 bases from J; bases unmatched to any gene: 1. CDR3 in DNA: TGTGCCAGCAGTGGGGACAGGGCCTCCTACGAGCAGTACTTC. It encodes CASSGDRASYEQYF.

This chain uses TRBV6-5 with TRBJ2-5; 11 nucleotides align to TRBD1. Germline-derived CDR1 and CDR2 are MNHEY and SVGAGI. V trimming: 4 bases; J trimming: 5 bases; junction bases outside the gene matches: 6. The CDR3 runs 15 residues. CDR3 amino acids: CASSSGTGGRETQYF. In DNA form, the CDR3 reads TGTGCCAGCAGTTCCGGGACAGGGGGAAGGGAGACCCAGTACTTC.

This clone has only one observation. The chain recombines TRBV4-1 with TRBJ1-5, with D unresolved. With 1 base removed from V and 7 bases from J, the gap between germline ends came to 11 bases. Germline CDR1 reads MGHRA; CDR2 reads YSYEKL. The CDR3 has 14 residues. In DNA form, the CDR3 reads TGCGCCAGCAGCCAAGGAGGGCAAGGACAGCCCCAGCATTTT. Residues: CASSQGGQGQPQHF.

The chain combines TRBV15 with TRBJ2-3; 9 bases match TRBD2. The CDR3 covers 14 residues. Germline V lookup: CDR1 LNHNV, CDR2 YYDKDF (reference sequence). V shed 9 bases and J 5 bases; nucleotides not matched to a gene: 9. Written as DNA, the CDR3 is TGTGCCACGAGGCGGGGGGGCGGTAAAGATACGCAGTATTTT. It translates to CATRRGGGKDTQYF.

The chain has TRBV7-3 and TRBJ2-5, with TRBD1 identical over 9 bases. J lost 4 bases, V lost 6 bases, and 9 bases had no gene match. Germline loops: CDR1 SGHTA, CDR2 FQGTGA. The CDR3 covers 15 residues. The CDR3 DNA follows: TGTGCCAGCAGTTACGGACAGGGGCGGGGAGAGACCCAGTACTTC. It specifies CASSYGQGRGETQYF. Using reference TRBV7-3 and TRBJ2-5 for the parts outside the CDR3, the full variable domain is GAGVSQTPSNKVTEKGKYVELRCDPISGHTALYWYRQSLGQGPEFLIYFQGTGAADDSGLPNDRFFAVRPEGSVSTLKIQRTERGDSAVYLCASSYGQGRGETQYFGPGTRLLVL.

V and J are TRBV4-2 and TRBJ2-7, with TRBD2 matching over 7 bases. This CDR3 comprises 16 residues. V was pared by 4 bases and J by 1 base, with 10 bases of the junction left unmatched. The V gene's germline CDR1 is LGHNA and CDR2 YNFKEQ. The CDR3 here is CASSLRWSGKSYEQYF. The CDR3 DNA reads TGTGCCAGCAGCCTAAGATGGAGCGGGAAATCCTACGAGCAGTACTTC.

In nucleotides, the CDR3 is TGTGCCAGCAGCGGTCTAAGGACTAGCGGGAGGGCCAACACCGGGGAGCTGTTTTTT. This translates into CASSGLRTSGRANTGELFF. V is TRBV9 and J is TRBJ2-2; 15 nucleotides match TRBD2. The germline V gene encodes CDR1 SGDLS and CDR2 YYNGEE. The CDR3 extends over 19 amino acids. V was clipped by 3 bases and J by 2 bases; unmatched bases: 8.

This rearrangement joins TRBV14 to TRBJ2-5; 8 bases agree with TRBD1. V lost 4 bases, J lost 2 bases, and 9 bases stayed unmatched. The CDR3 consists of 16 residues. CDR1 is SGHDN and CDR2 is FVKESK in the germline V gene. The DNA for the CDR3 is TGTGCCAGCAGCCGCCAGGACAGGGCCGTTCAAGAGACCCAGTACTTC. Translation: CASSRQDRAVQETQYF.

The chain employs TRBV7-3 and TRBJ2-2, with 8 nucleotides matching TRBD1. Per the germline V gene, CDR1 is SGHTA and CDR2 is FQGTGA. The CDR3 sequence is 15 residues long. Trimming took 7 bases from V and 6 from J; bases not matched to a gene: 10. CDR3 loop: CASKPDRGYAGELFF. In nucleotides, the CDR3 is TGTGCCAGCAAACCCGACAGGGGTTACGCCGGGGAGCTGTTTTTT.

For the CDR3, the DNA is TGTGCCAGCAGTGACCTGGACAGGGTGAACATTCAGTACTTC. It is translated as CASSDLDRVNIQYF. This chain joins TRBV6-5 and TRBJ2-4; 8 bases map to TRBD1. The CDR3 is made up of 14 amino acids. Germline lookup yields CDR1 MNHEY and CDR2 SVGAGI. Germline trimming cut 5 bases from V and 7 bases from J; bases unmatched to any gene: 7.

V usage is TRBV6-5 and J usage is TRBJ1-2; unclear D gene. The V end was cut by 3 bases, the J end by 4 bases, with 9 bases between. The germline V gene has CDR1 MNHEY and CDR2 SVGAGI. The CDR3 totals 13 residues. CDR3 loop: CASSYGRSYGYTF. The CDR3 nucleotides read TGTGCCAGCAGTTATGGTCGGAGCTATGGCTACACCTTC.

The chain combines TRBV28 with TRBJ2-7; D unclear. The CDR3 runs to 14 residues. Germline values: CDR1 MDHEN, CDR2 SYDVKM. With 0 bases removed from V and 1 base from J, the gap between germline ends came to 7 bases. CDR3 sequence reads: CASSLWPTSYEQYF. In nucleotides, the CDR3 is TGTGCCAGCAGTTTATGGCCTACTTCCTACGAGCAGTACTTC. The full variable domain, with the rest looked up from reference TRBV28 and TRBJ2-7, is DVKVTQSSRYLVKRTGEKVFLECVQDMDHENMFWYRQDPGLGLRLIYFSYDVKMKEKGDIPEGYSVSREKKERFSLILESASTNQTSMYLCASSLWPTSYEQYFGPGTRLTVT.

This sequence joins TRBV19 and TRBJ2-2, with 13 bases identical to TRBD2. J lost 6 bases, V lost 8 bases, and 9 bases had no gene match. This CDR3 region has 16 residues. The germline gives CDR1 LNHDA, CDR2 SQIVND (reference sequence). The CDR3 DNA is TGTGCCAGTGGCTTACTAGCGGGAGGGCCAGCCGGGGAGCTGTTTTTT. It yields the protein CASGLLAGGPAGELFF.

The CDR3 is CASSPPVTGGTGELFF. DNA of the CDR3: TGTGCCAGCTCACCACCTGTCACAGGGGGAACCGGGGAGCTGTTTTTT. This rearrangement joins TRBV18 to TRBJ2-2, with 8 bases that match TRBD1. The CDR3 covers 16 residues. Trimming removed 0 bases from V and 5 bases from J; junction bases left unmatched: 5. Germline CDR1 reads KGHSH; CDR2 reads LQKENI.

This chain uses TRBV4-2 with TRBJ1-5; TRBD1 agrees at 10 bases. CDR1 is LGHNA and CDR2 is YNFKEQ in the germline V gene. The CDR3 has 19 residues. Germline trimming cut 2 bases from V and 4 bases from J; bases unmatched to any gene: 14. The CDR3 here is CASSQRNYPGTGVNQPQHF. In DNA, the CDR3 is TGTGCCAGCAGCCAACGAAACTACCCCGGGACAGGGGTAAATCAGCCCCAGCATTTT.

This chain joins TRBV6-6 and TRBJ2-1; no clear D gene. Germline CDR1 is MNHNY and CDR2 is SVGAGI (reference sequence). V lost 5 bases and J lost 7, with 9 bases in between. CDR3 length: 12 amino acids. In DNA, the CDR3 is TGTGCCAGCAGTGTTCTTCAGAATGAGCAGTTCTTC. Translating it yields CASSVLQNEQFF.

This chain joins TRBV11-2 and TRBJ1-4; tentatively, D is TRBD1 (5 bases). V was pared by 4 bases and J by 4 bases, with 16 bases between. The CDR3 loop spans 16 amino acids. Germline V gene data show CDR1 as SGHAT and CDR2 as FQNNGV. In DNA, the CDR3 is TGTGCCAGCAGCTCCCTGCCTTGGGACTATAATGAAAAACTGTTTTTT. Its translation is CASSSLPWDYNEKLFF.

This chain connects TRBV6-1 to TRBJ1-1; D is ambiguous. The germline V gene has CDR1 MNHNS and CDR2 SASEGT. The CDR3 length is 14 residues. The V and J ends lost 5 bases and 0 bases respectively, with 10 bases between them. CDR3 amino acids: CASSFVSMNTEAFF. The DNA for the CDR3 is TGTGCCAGCAGTTTCGTCAGTATGAACACTGAAGCTTTCTTT.